The sample holds one count of the clone carrying this T cell receptor beta chain. The assay was immunoSEQ multiplex PCR, and TCRdb's table has in-frame clones only and misses some. The sample lists 55,000 to 65,000 clones, roughly 93% occurring once. The data were obtained in a study of T cell changes during pregnancy in multiple sclerosis. This CDR3 has 17 amino acids. The ends lost 0 bases at V and 8 bases at J; junction bases unmatched: 11. Germline V gene sequence: CDR1 SGDLS, CDR2 YYNGEE. Sequenced material: CD4+ T cells from peripheral blood mononuclear cells, taken before pregnancy. The clonotype originates from a female donor with multiple sclerosis, enrolled in a pregnancy study. The chain couples TRBV9 to TRBJ2-1; TRBD2 aligns across 10 bases. The CDR3 DNA reads TGTGCCAGCAGCGTAGATTTAGCGGGAGGTGTTCGGGATGAGCAGTTCTTC. It codes for CASSVDLAGGVRDEQFF.